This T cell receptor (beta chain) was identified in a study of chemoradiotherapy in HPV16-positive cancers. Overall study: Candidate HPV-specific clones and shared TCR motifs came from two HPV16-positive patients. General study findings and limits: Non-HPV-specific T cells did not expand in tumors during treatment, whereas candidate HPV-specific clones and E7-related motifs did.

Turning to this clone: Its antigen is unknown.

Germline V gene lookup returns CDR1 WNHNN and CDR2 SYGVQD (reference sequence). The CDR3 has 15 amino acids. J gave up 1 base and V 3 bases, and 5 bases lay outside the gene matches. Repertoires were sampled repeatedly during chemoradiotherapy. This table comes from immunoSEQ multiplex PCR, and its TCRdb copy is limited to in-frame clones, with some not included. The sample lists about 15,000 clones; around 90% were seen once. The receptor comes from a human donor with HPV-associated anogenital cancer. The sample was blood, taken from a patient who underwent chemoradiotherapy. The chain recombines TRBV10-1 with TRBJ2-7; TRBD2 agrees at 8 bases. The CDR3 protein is CASSEEIAGSYEQYF. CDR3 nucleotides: TGCGCCAGCAGTGAAGAAATAGCGGGATCCTACGAGCAGTACTTC.